One and the same sample provided the 10 T cell receptor beta chains below, sequenced in a study of naive and memory T cell subsets. An equimolar mix of two oligonucleotides served as the beta constant-region primer for TRBC1 and TRBC2. TCRdb re-derived calls from the UMI-ligation and nested PCR reads in MiXCR, one entry per CDR3 protein. The sample includes about 21,000 distinct CDR3 sequences, 9.5% to 12% of them seen just once. Sample: central memory CD8+ T cells from blood. These receptors came from a human donor in good health.

This clonotype was detected ten times or more. An end of the junction differs from the germline gene, which may be a read error. This sequence joins TRBV29-1 and TRBJ2-2; D is perhaps TRBD1 or TRBD2 (5 bases each). Germline V gene sequence: CDR1 SQVTM, CDR2 ANQGSEA. This CDR3 spans 14 amino acids. CDR3 nucleotide sequence: TGCAGCGTTCAAGACCAGGGAGACACCGGGGAGCTGTTTTTT. It translates to CSVQDQGDTGELFF.

At least ten counts were recorded for this clonotype. The gene calls are TRBV20-1 and TRBJ1-2; 8 nucleotides align to TRBD1. Germline CDR1 and CDR2: DFQATT and SNEGSKA (reference sequence). This CDR3 is built from 14 residues. V was pared by 1 base and J by 5 bases, with 6 bases of the junction left unmatched. The CDR3 spells CSARGQGAGYGYTF. The CDR3 DNA follows: TGCAGTGCTAGAGGTCAGGGGGCAGGGTATGGCTACACCTTC.

This clonotype was counted many times. The rearrangement joins TRBV24-1 to TRBJ1-4, with 8 bases fitting TRBD1. Germline loops: CDR1 KGHDR, CDR2 SFDVKD. There are 16 residues in the CDR3. With 3 bases clipped from V and 5 bases from J, the junction kept 7 bases outside the gene matches. CDR3 DNA sequence: TGTGCCACCAGTGATCCCGGACAGGGAGTGAATGAAAAACTGTTTTTT. Translation gives CATSDPGQGVNEKLFF.

The chain combines TRBV15 with TRBJ1-4, with TRBD1 matching over 9 bases. Germline CDR1 is LNHNV and CDR2 is YYDKDF (reference sequence). V was pared by 0 bases and J by 5 bases, with 4 bases of the junction left unmatched. This CDR3 contains 16 residues. The CDR3 loop reads CATSRDTGTGNEKLFF. In nucleotides, the CDR3 is TGTGCCACCAGCAGAGATACTGGGACAGGGAATGAAAAACTGTTTTTT.

This clonotype was detected a few times. This sequence joins TRBV20-1 and TRBJ2-5; TRBD2 matches at 11 bases. Trimming at V came to 3 bases and at J to 1 base, leaving 7 bases not matched to a gene. CDR1 and CDR2 from the germline V gene are DFQATT and SNEGSKA (reference sequence). The length of the CDR3 is 16 residues. In DNA form, the CDR3 reads TGCAGTGCTAGTCACCTAGCGGGAGGCTTCCAAGAGACCCAGTACTTC. This encodes CSASHLAGGFQETQYF.

The V and J genes are TRBV20-1 and TRBJ2-1, with a weak D call TRBD2 (5 bases). Germline assignment: CDR1 DFQATT and CDR2 SNEGSKA (reference sequence). There are 15 residues in the CDR3. The V end was cut by 5 bases, the J end by 0 bases, with 14 bases between. CDR3 loop: CSAGNSGSSYNEQFF. The CDR3 bases are TGCAGTGCTGGGAACAGCGGTAGCTCCTACAATGAGCAGTTCTTC.

This clonotype is medium-sized in the sample. The chain recombines TRBV9 with TRBJ1-5; D might be TRBD1 (6 bases). This CDR3 spans 15 amino acids. With 4 bases removed from V and 4 bases from J, the gap between germline ends came to 15 bases. In germline, CDR1 is SGDLS, CDR2 YYNGEE. CDR3 sequence (DNA): TGTGCCAGCAGCATTAGCGGGGGCGCAAATCAGCCCCAGCATTTT. The encoded protein is CASSISGGANQPQHF.

This clonotype was seen a handful of times. This chain links TRBV20-1 with TRBJ2-1, with 7 bases that match TRBD2. Unmatched junction bases numbered 10, after V lost 2 bases and J lost 0 bases. Germline V gives CDR1 DFQATT, CDR2 SNEGSKA (reference sequence). CDR3 length: 17 amino acids. The CDR3 nucleotides are TGCAGTGCTAGACCCCCGGGGCTAGCGGTCTCCTACAATGAGCAGTTCTTC. It yields the protein CSARPPGLAVSYNEQFF.

The sample holds many counts of this clonotype. The chain joins TRBV4-3 to TRBJ1-1; no reliable D call. CDR1 and CDR2 from the germline V gene are LGHNA and YSLEER. The length of the CDR3 is 14 residues. Trimming pared 0 bases from V and 2 bases from J, leaving 7 bases between. The DNA for the CDR3 is TGCGCCAGCAGCCAAGACGTTATTAACACTGAAGCTTTCTTT. It translates to CASSQDVINTEAFF.

This clonotype was recorded at least ten times. The genes are TRBV4-3 and TRBJ1-1; D is unclear. The CDR3 has 14 amino acids. Germline V CDR1 and CDR2: LGHNA, YSLEER. V was cut by 0 bases and J by 3 bases, with 8 bases left in between. CDR3 loop: CASSQDNRDTEAFF. The CDR3 DNA sequence: TGCGCCAGCAGCCAAGATAACCGGGACACTGAAGCTTTCTTT.